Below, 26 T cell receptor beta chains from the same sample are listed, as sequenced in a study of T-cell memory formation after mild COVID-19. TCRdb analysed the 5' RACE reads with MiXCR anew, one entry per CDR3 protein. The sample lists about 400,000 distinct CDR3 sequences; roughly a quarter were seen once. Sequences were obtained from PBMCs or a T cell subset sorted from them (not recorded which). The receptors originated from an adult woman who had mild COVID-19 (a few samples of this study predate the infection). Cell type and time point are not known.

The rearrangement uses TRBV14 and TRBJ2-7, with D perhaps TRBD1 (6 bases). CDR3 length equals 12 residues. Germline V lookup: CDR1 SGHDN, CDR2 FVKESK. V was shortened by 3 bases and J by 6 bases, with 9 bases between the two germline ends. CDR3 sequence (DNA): TGTGCCAGCAGCCAGACAGGCTTCGAGCAGTACTTC. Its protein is CASSQTGFEQYF. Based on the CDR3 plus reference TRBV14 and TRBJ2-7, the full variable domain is EAGVTQFPSHSVIEKGQTVTLRCDPISGHDNLYWYRRVMGKEIKFLLHFVKESKQDESGMPNNRFLAERTGGTYSTLKVQPAELEDSGVYFCASSQTGFEQYFGPGTRLTVT.

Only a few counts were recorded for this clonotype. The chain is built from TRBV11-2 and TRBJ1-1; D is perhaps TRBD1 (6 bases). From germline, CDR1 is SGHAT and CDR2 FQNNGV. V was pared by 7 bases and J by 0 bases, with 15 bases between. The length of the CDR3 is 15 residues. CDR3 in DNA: TGTGCCAGCATCCCCACAGGGACCATGAACACTGAAGCTTTCTTT. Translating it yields CASIPTGTMNTEAFF. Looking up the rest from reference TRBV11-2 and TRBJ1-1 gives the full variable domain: EAGVAQSPRYKIIEKRQSVAFWCNPISGHATLYWYQQILGQGPKLLIQFQNNGVVDDSQLPKDRFSAERLKGVDSTLKIQPAKLEDSAVYLCASIPTGTMNTEAFFGQGTRLTVV.

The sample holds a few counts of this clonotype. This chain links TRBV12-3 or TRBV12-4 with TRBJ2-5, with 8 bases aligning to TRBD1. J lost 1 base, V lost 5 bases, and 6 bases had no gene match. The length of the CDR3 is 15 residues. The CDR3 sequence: CASSPTGQGQETQYF. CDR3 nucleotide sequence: TGTGCCAGCAGTCCAACCGGACAGGGCCAAGAGACCCAGTACTTC.

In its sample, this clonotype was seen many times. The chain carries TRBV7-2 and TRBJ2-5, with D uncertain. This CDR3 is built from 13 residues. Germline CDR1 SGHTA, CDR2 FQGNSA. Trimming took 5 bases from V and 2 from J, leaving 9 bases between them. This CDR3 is CASSPGPQETQYF. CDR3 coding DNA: TGTGCCAGCAGCCCCGGGCCTCAAGAGACCCAGTACTTC.

CDR3 protein: CASSLGGAEETQYF. The CDR3 coding sequence is TGTGCCAGCAGTTTAGGAGGGGCTGAGGAGACCCAGTACTTC. The gene calls are TRBV12-3 or TRBV12-4 and TRBJ2-5, with D perhaps given as TRBD1 or TRBD2 (5 bases each). The V end was cut by 1 base, the J end by 5 bases, with 11 bases between. This CDR3 is 14 amino acids long.

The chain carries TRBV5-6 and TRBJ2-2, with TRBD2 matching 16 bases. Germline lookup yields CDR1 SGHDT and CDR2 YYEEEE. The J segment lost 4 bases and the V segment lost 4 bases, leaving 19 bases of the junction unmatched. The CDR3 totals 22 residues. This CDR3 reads CASSAAFPGLAGGRFGTGELFF. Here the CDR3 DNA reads TGTGCCAGCAGCGCAGCATTTCCGGGACTAGCGGGAGGGCGGTTCGGCACCGGGGAGCTGTTTTTT.

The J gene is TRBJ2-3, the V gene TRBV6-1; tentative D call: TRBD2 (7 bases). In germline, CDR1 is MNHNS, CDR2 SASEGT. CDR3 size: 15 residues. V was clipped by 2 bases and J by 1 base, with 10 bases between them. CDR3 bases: TGTGCCAGCAGTGAACAAGGGGGGGGCACAGATACGCAGTATTTT. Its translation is CASSEQGGGTDTQYF.

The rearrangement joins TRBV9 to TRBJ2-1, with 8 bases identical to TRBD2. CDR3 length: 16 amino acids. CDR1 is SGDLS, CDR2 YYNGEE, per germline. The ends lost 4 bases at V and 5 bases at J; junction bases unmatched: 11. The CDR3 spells CASSHRVRGGNNEQFF. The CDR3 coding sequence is TGTGCCAGCAGCCACCGCGTCCGGGGGGGGAACAATGAGCAGTTCTTC.

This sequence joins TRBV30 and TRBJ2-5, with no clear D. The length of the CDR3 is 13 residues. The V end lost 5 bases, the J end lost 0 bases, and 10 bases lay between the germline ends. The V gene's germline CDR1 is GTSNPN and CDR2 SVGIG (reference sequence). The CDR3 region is CAWDPANQETQYF. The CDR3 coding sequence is TGTGCCTGGGATCCGGCCAACCAAGAGACCCAGTACTTC.

In DNA form, the CDR3 reads TGCAGTGCTTCTCGCCAGGGGTTCACCTACGAGCAGTACTTC. It translates to CSASRQGFTYEQYF. The chain links TRBV20-1 to TRBJ2-7; D is possibly TRBD1 (6 bases). Trimming removed 5 bases from V and 2 bases from J, with 16 bases in between. CDR1 and CDR2 from the germline V gene are DFQATT and SNEGSKA (reference sequence). The CDR3 length is 14 residues.

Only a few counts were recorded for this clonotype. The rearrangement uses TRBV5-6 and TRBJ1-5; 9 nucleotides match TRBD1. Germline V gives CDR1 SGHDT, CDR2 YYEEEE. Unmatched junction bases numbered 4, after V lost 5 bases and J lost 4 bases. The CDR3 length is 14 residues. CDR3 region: CASRRGQGNQPQHF. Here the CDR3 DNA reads TGTGCCAGCAGGCGAGGACAGGGGAATCAGCCCCAGCATTTT.

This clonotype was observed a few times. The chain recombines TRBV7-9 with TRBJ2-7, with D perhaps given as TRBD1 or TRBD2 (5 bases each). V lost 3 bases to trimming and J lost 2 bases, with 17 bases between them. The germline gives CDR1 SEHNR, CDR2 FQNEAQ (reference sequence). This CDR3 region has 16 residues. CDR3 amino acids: CASSLEIGAKAYEQYF. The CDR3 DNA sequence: TGTGCCAGCAGCTTGGAGATCGGGGCGAAAGCCTACGAGCAGTACTTC.

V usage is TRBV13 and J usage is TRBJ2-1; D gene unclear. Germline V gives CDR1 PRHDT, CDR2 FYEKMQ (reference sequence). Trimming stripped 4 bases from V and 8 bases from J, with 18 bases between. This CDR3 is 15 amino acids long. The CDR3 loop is CASSSGRVLRDEQFF. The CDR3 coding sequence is TGTGCCAGCAGCTCCGGAAGGGTCCTACGCGATGAGCAGTTCTTC.

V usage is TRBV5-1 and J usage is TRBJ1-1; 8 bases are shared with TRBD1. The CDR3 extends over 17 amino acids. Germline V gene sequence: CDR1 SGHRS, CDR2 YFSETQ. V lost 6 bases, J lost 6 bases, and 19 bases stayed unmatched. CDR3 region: CASTSSLLGQGSAEAFF. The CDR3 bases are TGCGCCAGCACGTCGTCCTTGCTAGGACAGGGATCCGCTGAAGCTTTCTTT.

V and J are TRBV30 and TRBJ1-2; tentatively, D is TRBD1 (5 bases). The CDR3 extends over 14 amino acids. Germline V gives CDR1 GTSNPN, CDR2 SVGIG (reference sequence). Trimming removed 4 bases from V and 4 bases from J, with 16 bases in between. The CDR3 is CAWNRAGKGYGYTF. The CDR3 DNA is TGTGCCTGGAATAGGGCAGGGAAAGGCTATGGCTACACCTTC.

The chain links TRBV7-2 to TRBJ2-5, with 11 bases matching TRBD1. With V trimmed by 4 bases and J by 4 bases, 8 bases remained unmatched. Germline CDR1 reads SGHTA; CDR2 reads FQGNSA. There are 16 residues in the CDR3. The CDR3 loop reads CASSYRDRGTGETQYF. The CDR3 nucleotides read TGTGCCAGCAGCTATCGGGACAGGGGGACGGGAGAGACCCAGTACTTC.

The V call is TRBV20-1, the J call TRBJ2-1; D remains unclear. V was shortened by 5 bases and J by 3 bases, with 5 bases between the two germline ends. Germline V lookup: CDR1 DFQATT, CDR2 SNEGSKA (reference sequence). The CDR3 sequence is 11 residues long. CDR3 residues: CSAVDYNEQFF. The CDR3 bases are TGCAGTGCTGTCGACTACAATGAGCAGTTCTTC.

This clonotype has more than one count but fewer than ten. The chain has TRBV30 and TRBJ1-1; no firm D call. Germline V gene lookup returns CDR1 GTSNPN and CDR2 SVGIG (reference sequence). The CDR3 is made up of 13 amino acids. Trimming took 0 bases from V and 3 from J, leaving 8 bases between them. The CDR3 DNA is TGTGCCTGGAGTGTACTGGGTTACACTGAAGCTTTCTTT. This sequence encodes CAWSVLGYTEAFF.

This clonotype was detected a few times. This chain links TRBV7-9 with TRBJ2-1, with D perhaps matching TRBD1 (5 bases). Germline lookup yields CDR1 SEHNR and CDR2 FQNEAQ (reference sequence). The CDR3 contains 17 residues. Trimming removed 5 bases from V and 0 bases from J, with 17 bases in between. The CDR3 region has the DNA TGTGCCAGCAGCATACTGAGACAGAATAGCTCCTACAATGAGCAGTTCTTC. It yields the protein CASSILRQNSSYNEQFF.

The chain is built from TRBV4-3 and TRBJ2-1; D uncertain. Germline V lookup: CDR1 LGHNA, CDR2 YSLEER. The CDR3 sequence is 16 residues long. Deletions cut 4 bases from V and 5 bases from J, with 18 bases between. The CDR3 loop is CASSPLWAESHNEQFF. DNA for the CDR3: TGCGCCAGCAGCCCTCTCTGGGCAGAGAGCCACAATGAGCAGTTCTTC.

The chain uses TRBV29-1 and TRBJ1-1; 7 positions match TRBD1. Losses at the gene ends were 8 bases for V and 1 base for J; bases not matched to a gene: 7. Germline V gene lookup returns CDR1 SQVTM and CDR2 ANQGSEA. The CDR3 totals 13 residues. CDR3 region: CSSRGATNTEAFF. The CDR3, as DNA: TGCAGCTCCAGGGGGGCGACGAACACTGAAGCTTTCTTT. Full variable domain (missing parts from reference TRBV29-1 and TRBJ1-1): SAVISQKPSRDICQRGTSLTIQCQVDSQVTMMFWYRQQPGQSLTLIATANQGSEATYESGFVIDKFPISRPNLTFSTLTVSNMSPEDSSIYLCSSRGATNTEAFFGQGTRLTVV.

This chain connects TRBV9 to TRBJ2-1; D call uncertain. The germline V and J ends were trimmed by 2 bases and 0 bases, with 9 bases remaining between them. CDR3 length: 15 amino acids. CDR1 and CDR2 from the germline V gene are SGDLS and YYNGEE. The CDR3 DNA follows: TGTGCCAGCAGCGTTACTGATAGCTCCTACAATGAGCAGTTCTTC. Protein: CASSVTDSSYNEQFF.

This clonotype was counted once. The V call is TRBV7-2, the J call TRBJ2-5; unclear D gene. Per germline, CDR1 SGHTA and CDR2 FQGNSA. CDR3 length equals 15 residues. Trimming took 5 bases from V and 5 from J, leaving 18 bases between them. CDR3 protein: CASSPQTRVLETQYF. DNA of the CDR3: TGTGCCAGCAGCCCCCAGACCCGGGTGCTGGAGACCCAGTACTTC.

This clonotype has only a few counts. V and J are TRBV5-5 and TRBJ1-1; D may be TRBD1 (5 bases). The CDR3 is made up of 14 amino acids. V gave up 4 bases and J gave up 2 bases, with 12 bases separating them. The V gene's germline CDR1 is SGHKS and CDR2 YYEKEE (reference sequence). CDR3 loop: CASSIGVVNTEAFF. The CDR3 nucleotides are TGTGCCAGCAGCATAGGGGTGGTTAACACTGAAGCTTTCTTT.

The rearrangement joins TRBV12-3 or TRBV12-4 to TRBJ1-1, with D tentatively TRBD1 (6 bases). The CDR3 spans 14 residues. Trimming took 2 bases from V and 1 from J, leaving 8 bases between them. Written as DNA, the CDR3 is TGTGCCAGCAGTTTATGGACAGAGAACACTGAAGCTTTCTTT. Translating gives CASSLWTENTEAFF.

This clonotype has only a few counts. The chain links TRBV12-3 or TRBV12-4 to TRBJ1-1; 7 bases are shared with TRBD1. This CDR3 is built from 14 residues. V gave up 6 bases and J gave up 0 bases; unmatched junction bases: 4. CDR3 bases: TGTGCCAGCAGCCGGGGACAGCTGAACACTGAAGCTTTCTTT. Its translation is CASSRGQLNTEAFF.